This TCR beta chain was found in a study of blood T cell repertoires in COVID-19. Study-wide context: Acute and convalescent COVID-19 specimens originated in the United States, Italy and Spain. PBMCs, B-cell-depleted T cells, or T cells provided the cDNA or gDNA that made up the material.

Trimming left V 3 bases short and J 0 bases short, with 17 bases between. The CDR3 runs to 17 residues. Germline lookup yields CDR1 MDHEN and CDR2 SYDVKM. Per the authors' pipeline: The assay estimated nucleated cells by amplifying reference gene primers. Libraries were prepared by immunoSEQ multiplex PCR; TCRdb keeps only in-frame clonotypes and omits some of them. The V and J calls and the clone size are those of that table, but D and trimming were determined from the DNA. Among approximately 110,000 clones listed, about two thirds were seen once. J is TRBJ2-5 and V is TRBV28; D is possibly TRBD1 (5 bases). Sequences were obtained from peripheral blood. The source is a human donor with acute or convalescent COVID-19. The donor label of this sample is uncertain. The CDR3 region is CASSFTRQSPYQETQYF. The DNA of the CDR3 is TGTGCCAGCAGTTTCACCCGACAGTCTCCGTACCAAGAGACCCAGTACTTC. Filled out from reference TRBV28 and TRBJ2-5, the complete variable domain reads DVKVTQSSRYLVKRTGEKVFLECVQDMDHENMFWYRQDPGLGLRLIYFSYDVKMKEKGDIPEGYSVSREKKERFSLILESASTNQTSMYLCASSFTRQSPYQETQYFGPGTRLLVL.